The rows below give T cell receptor beta chains drawn from one sample of a study of regulatory and conventional T cells in RAG deficiency. This table comes from immunoSEQ multiplex PCR, and its TCRdb copy is limited to in-frame clones, with some not included. The sample comprises tens of thousands of clones, about 96% of which are singletons, and about 0.4% rests with the top ten. These data were also reused for a study on regulatory T cells.

The sequenced sample consisted of CD25- CD4+ T cells sorted from blood. These receptors all stem from a human donor in good health. Both conserved end residues are part of each CDR3. The D gene is left open where the match is weak. Clone size appears in some rows only: once, few, many, or a class for an expanded clone.

V	J	size	D	CDR3	DNA
TRBV25-1	TRBJ1-6	-	TRBD1	CASRWTGNNSPLHF	TGTGCCAGCAGGTGGACAGGGAATAATTCACCCCTCCACTTT
TRBV6-5	TRBJ2-7	-	-	CASRQTGSYEQYF	TGTGCCAGCAGGCAGACAGGCTCCTACGAGCAGTACTTC
TRBV6-1	TRBJ1-5	-	-	CASSGHASNQPQHF	TGTGCCAGCAGTGGACACGCCAGCAATCAGCCCCAGCATTTT
TRBV5-1	TRBJ2-3	-	-	CASSLGAGTPSPDTQYF	TGCGCCAGCAGCCTGGGGGCCGGGACACCTAGCCCAGATACGCAGTATTTT
TRBV7-2	TRBJ2-7	-	-	CASSLEQAAIEQYF	TGTGCCAGCAGCTTAGAACAGGCCGCTATCGAGCAGTACTTC
TRBV7-2	TRBJ2-3	-	TRBD2	CASSLVGTSGSSTDTQYF	TGTGCCAGCAGCTTGGTGGGGACTAGCGGATCTAGCACAGATACGCAGTATTTT
TRBV7-3	TRBJ2-1	-	-	CASSPNPGLASYNEQFF	TGTGCCAGCAGCCCGAACCCGGGACTCGCCTCCTACAATGAGCAGTTCTTC
TRBV6-5	TRBJ1-1	-	TRBD1	CASSIDRGRYTEAFF	TGTGCCAGCAGTATCGACAGGGGGCGGTACACTGAAGCTTTCTTT
TRBV6-5	TRBJ1-6	-	-	CASTDRGPLNSPLHF	TGTGCCAGCACCGACCGGGGTCCACTCAATTCACCCCTCCACTTT
TRBV7-2	TRBJ2-7	-	TRBD1	CASSLASGTGSYEQYF	TGTGCCAGCAGCCTGGCCTCCGGGACAGGGTCCTACGAGCAGTACTTC
TRBV5-1	TRBJ2-3	-	TRBD2	CASREGTGTSSLNTQYF	TGCGCCAGCAGAGAAGGCACCGGGACTAGCAGTTTAAATACGCAGTATTTT
TRBV5-1	TRBJ1-4	-	-	CASSKDRGKLFF	TGCGCCAGCAGCAAGGACAGAGGAAAACTGTTTTTT
TRBV2	TRBJ2-7	-	TRBD1	CASRPPDRGGYEQYF	TGTGCCAGCAGACCCCCGGACAGGGGTGGGTACGAGCAGTACTTC
TRBV5-8	TRBJ2-7	-	-	CASSLQGGSYEQYF	TGTGCCAGCAGCTTGCAGGGTGGGTCCTACGAGCAGTACTTC
TRBV15	TRBJ2-1	-	TRBD2	CATSTLAGGGVYNEQFF	TGTGCCACCAGCACTCTAGCGGGAGGAGGGGTCTACAATGAGCAGTTCTTC
TRBV5-5	TRBJ2-1	once	-	CASSSFDRNNEQFF	TGTGCCAGCAGCTCTTTTGACAGGAACAATGAGCAGTTCTTC
TRBV5-6	TRBJ1-5	-	-	CASTLWGDSNQPQHF	TGTGCCAGCACTCTCTGGGGGGATAGCAATCAGCCCCAGCATTTT
TRBV7-2	TRBJ2-1	-	-	CASSQTLAGEQFF	TGTGCCAGCTCCCAGACCCTAGCTGGTGAGCAGTTCTTC
TRBV30	TRBJ1-1	-	TRBD1	CAWSPSTWTGPIVF	TGTGCCTGGAGCCCCTCAACGTGGACAGGTCCAATCGTCTTT
TRBV6-6	TRBJ2-1	-	-	CASSYQGEQFF	TGTGCCAGCAGTTATCAGGGTGAGCAGTTCTTC
TRBV7-2	TRBJ2-5	-	TRBD2	CASSSREGLGTQYF	TGTGCCAGCAGCTCACGGGAGGGTTTGGGGACCCAGTACTTC
TRBV10-3	TRBJ1-1	-	-	CAISEGFIRRGTEAFF	TGTGCCATCAGTGAGGGTTTCATACGTAGGGGGACTGAAGCTTTCTTT
TRBV5-1	TRBJ2-6	-	-	CASSFRDPRPGANVLTF	TGCGCCAGCAGCTTTAGAGATCCACGCCCTGGGGCCAACGTCCTGACTTTC
TRBV5-1	TRBJ2-5	-	TRBD2	CASSLAGGKALTETQYF	TGCGCCAGCAGCTTGGCGGGGGGAAAGGCACTAACGGAGACCCAGTACTTC
TRBV18	TRBJ2-7	-	TRBD1	CASSLDRGYYEQYF	TGTGCCAGCTCACTCGACAGGGGTTACTACGAGCAGTACTTC
TRBV5-4	TRBJ2-7	-	-	CASSDAKGVGEQYF	TGTGCCAGCAGCGATGCGAAGGGGGTGGGGGAGCAGTACTTC
TRBV4-1	TRBJ2-2	-	TRBD2	CASSQETIKVGRAGELFF	TGCGCCAGCAGCCAAGAAACCATAAAAGTGGGGAGGGCCGGGGAGCTGTTTTTT
TRBV6-1	TRBJ2-3	-	TRBD1	CASTGTAITTDTQYF	TGTGCCAGCACCGGGACAGCGATAACCACAGATACGCAGTATTTT
TRBV6-1	TRBJ1-5	-	-	CASRRDGANQPQHF	TGTGCCAGCAGAAGAGACGGAGCCAATCAGCCCCAGCATTTT
TRBV5-1	TRBJ2-7	-	TRBD1	CASSLGGRGKYEQYF	TGCGCCAGCAGCTTGGGTGGCAGGGGGAAATACGAGCAGTACTTC
TRBV30	TRBJ1-2	-	-	CAWSVGSLAYGYTF	TGTGCCTGGAGTGTGGGCTCCTTGGCGTATGGCTACACCTTC
TRBV15	TRBJ1-1	-	TRBD1	CATSRVSTGEHEAFF	TGTGCCACCAGCAGAGTAAGTACAGGGGAACATGAAGCTTTCTTT
TRBV14	TRBJ2-7	-	-	CASSPSSWQPVWASEQYF	TGTGCCAGCAGCCCAAGCTCTTGGCAACCCGTGTGGGCCTCCGAGCAGTACTTC
TRBV5-8	TRBJ2-1	-	TRBD2	CASSFRLAGVNEQFF	TGTGCCAGCAGCTTCCGACTAGCGGGAGTCAATGAGCAGTTCTTC
TRBV19	TRBJ1-6	-	TRBD1	CASSRQGSGSPLHF	TGTGCCAGTAGTCGACAGGGGAGTGGATCACCCCTCCACTTT
TRBV4-1	TRBJ2-5	-	TRBD1	CASSQAGSGGTGETQYF	TGCGCCAGCAGCCAAGCGGGTAGCGGCGGGACAGGGGAGACCCAGTACTTC
TRBV18	TRBJ2-7	-	TRBD1	CASSPQGVVNEQYF	TGTGCCAGCTCCCCTCAGGGGGTCGTTAACGAGCAGTACTTC
TRBV2	TRBJ2-4	few	-	CASKENWRGIAKNIQYF	TGTGCCAGCAAGGAGAATTGGCGGGGAATAGCCAAAAACATTCAGTACTTC
TRBV7-9	TRBJ1-2	-	TRBD1	CASSAHRTGDYGYTF	TGTGCCAGCAGCGCCCACAGGACAGGGGATTATGGCTACACCTTC
TRBV6-5	TRBJ1-2	-	TRBD1	CASSRKGQGDGYTF	TGTGCCAGCAGCCGCAAGGGACAGGGGGATGGCTACACCTTC
TRBV5-6	TRBJ2-3	-	-	CASSFTRKTDTQYF	TGTGCCAGCAGCTTCACTAGAAAGACAGATACGCAGTATTTT
TRBV6-5	TRBJ2-7	-	TRBD2	CASSYLAGVSYEQYF	TGTGCCAGCAGTTACCTAGCGGGGGTCTCCTACGAGCAGTACTTC
TRBV15	TRBJ1-2	-	-	CATSRETGIYGYTF	TGTGCCACCAGCAGAGAAACAGGGATCTATGGCTACACCTTC
TRBV6-5	TRBJ1-2	once	-	CASSPRGGRECTF	TGTGCCAGCAGTCCCCGGGGGGGGCGGGAGTGCACCTTC
TRBV27	TRBJ2-2	-	-	CASRIPTNTGELFF	TGTGCCAGCAGAATCCCCACGAACACCGGGGAGCTGTTTTTT
TRBV12-2	TRBJ2-2	-	-	CASHKTSGIGTGELFF	TGTGCAAGTCACAAAACTAGCGGGATAGGCACCGGGGAGCTGTTTTTT
TRBV9	TRBJ2-5	-	TRBD2	CASSVAGGPGETQYF	TGTGCCAGCAGTGTGGCGGGGGGGCCGGGGGAGACCCAGTACTTC
TRBV7-2	TRBJ2-1	-	TRBD1	CASSLRTTGTNEQFF	TGTGCCAGCAGCCTACGGACGACAGGGACGAATGAGCAGTTCTTC
TRBV25-1	TRBJ2-1	-	-	CASSDPGEGYNEQFF	TGTGCCAGCAGTGATCCAGGGGAAGGGTACAATGAGCAGTTCTTC
TRBV29-1	TRBJ2-7	-	TRBD2	CSVGQHREVEQYF	TGCAGCGTGGGGCAACACCGGGAGGTCGAGCAGTACTTC
TRBV6-1	TRBJ2-3	-	TRBD2	CASSPSGGANTQYF	TGTGCCAGCAGCCCTAGCGGGGGGGCGAATACGCAGTATTTT
TRBV19	TRBJ2-2	-	-	CASRSSTATGELFF	TGTGCCAGTAGATCGTCGACAGCTACCGGGGAGCTGTTTTTT
TRBV6-6	TRBJ2-1	-	TRBD2	CASSSLAGGLNEQFF	TGTGCCAGCAGTTCCCTAGCGGGAGGACTCAATGAGCAGTTCTTC
TRBV18	TRBJ1-2	once	-	CASSPMDSPPGYTF	TGTGCCAGCTCACCCATGGACAGTCCGCCTGGCTACACCTTC
TRBV7-2	TRBJ2-3	-	-	CASSLVGRATDTQYF	TGTGCCAGCAGCTTAGTCGGCAGGGCCACAGATACGCAGTATTTT
TRBV30	TRBJ1-5	-	TRBD1	CACRTGRSNQPQHF	TGTGCCTGCCGGACAGGGAGAAGCAATCAGCCCCAGCATTTT
TRBV5-4	TRBJ1-1	-	TRBD1	CASSLQGRNTEAFF	TGTGCCAGCAGCTTACAGGGGAGGAACACTGAAGCTTTCTTT
TRBV19	TRBJ1-5	-	TRBD1	CASSPAGTVSGNQPQHF	TGTGCCAGTAGTCCCGCCGGGACAGTATCTGGCAATCAGCCCCAGCATTTT
TRBV5-1	TRBJ1-1	-	-	CASSIPQGVVAFF	TGCGCCAGCAGCATACCGCAGGGTGTTGTTGCTTTCTTT
TRBV5-8	TRBJ1-6	-	-	CASSLVQGSSYNSPLHF	TGTGCCAGCAGCTTGGTGCAGGGGAGCTCCTATAATTCACCCCTCCACTTT